Here is one TCR beta chain with its context. Its specificity is not known. This record belongs to a study of Ad26.COV2.S vaccination and SARS-CoV-2 variants. General study results and limits: Substantial breadth was reported for post-vaccination spike-specific CD8+ and CD4+ T cells. Possibly, TCR breadth and depth analyses underestimated total T cell responses.

Treatment denoted: 15 to 20 received Ad26.COV2.S at low or high dose, single or two shots; about five received placebo; per-sample allocation not given. The samples were gathered on day 63 after the first injection of vaccine or placebo. This person who donated was an adult of 18-55 years in Boston. Vaccination used an Ad26 vector expressing Wuhan-strain SARS-CoV-2 spike. TCRdb's copy holds only in-frame clones and misses some; the assay was immunoSEQ multiplex PCR. This sample has 430,000 or so clones, with around 90% found just once. The germline V gene encodes CDR1 SGHKS and CDR2 YYEKEE (reference sequence). This CDR3 has 16 amino acids. V lost 3 bases and J lost 4, with 20 bases in between.

The source material was peripheral blood, sampled in a trial of Ad26.COV2.S vaccine versus placebo. V is TRBV5-5 and J is TRBJ2-7; D ambiguous. The sequence came from a person between 18 and 59 years old who received the Ad26.COV2.S COVID-19 vaccine or a placebo. CDR3: CASSSRRAPDRYEQYF. The CDR3 DNA is TGTGCCAGCAGCTCACGCCGGGCGCCGGATCGTTACGAGCAGTACTTC.